This T cell receptor (beta chain) came from a study of CD8+ T cells in alopecia areata. Overall study findings and caveats: The study found higher clonality in lesional than normal scalp, especially in alopecia totalis/universalis. Mice showed clearer TCR sharing than patients did, a gap that was possibly HLA-related.

This clone was picked up a small number of times. Antigen: not known. J was trimmed by 2 bases and V by 3 bases; bases with no gene match: 2. The germline gives CDR1 SGHRS, CDR2 YFSETQ. The CDR3 sequence is 15 residues long. Reverse transcribed after extraction, RNA yielded cDNA as the sequencing template. Data came from immunoSEQ multiplex PCR; TCRdb stores just in-frame clones and leaves some out. The sample consists of around 100,000 clones, less than 70% of them appearing once. The clonotype originates from a human donor in good health. Sequenced material: CD4+ T cells sorted from blood. This chain connects TRBV5-1 to TRBJ2-5; 12 nucleotides agree with TRBD2. Here the CDR3 reads CASSSGLAGQETQYF. CDR3 sequence (DNA): TGCGCCAGCAGCTCAGGACTAGCGGGGCAAGAGACCCAGTACTTC.